Listed here is a single TCR beta chain. This record belongs to a study of blood T cell repertoires in COVID-19. Assay used: immunoSEQ multiplex PCR; TCRdb lists only in-frame clones, some missing. This table has more than 65,000 clones, roughly 88% appearing once. The TCR originated in a woman aged 45 to 65 with acute or convalescent COVID-19. Material for sequencing was peripheral blood.

The CDR3 reads CASSTRDRGNYGYTF. The CDR3 DNA sequence: TGTGCCAGTAGTACCCGGGACAGGGGAAACTATGGCTACACCTTC. The rearrangement links TRBV19 to TRBJ1-2; TRBD1 matches at 10 bases. After removal of 4 bases from V and 2 bases from J, the junction contained 4 bases not matched to a gene. Germline V gene sequence: CDR1 LNHDA, CDR2 SQIVND (reference sequence). The CDR3 sequence is 15 residues long.